The T cell receptor (beta chain) described here comes from a study of regulatory T cells in long-lasting Graves disease. Time point defined: persistent/refractory GD, antithyroid drugs over 5 years with positive TRAb. PBMCs provided the RNA from which the TCR library was made. Both iRepertoire HTBI primers and Arm-PCR of CDR3 regions were used to build the TCR beta libraries. TCRdb reprocessed the multiplex PCR reads with MiXCR, giving one entry per CDR3 protein. The table includes some 440,000 distinct CDR3 sequences, around 21% detected once. Germline V gives CDR1 LNHDA, CDR2 SQIVND (reference sequence). This CDR3 spans 18 amino acids. J lost 2 bases, V lost 6 bases, and 15 bases had no gene match.

This chain joins TRBV19 and TRBJ1-3; 8 positions agree with TRBD1. The sequence derives from a female donor with Graves disease. The material was peripheral blood mononuclear cells (PBMCs), obtained when the disease was refractory, from a patient treated with antithyroid drugs. CDR3 region: CASSPRVGQGIPGNTIYF. The DNA for the CDR3 is TGTGCCAGTAGCCCAAGAGTCGGACAGGGAATCCCTGGAAACACCATATATTTT. Based on the CDR3 plus reference TRBV19 and TRBJ1-3, the full variable domain is DGGITQSPKYLFRKEGQNVTLSCEQNLNHDAMYWYRQDPGQGLRLIYYSQIVNDFQKGDIAEGYSVSREKKESFPLTVTSAQKNPTAFYLCASSPRVGQGIPGNTIYFGEGSWLTVV.